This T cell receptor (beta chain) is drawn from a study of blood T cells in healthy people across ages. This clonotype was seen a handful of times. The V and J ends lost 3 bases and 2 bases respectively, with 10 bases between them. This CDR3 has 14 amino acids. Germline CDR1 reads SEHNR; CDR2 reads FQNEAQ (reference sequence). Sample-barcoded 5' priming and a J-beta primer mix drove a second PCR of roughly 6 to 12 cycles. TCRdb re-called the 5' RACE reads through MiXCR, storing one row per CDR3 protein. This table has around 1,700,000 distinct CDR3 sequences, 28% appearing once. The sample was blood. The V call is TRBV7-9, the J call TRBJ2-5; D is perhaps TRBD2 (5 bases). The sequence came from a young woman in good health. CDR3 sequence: CASSFLREQETQYF. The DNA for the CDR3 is TGTGCCAGCAGCTTTCTTAGGGAGCAAGAGACCCAGTACTTC.